This entry lists 11 T cell receptor beta chains sequenced from one sample in a study of post-analysis software for immune sequencing data. The TCR beta cDNA libraries carried unique molecular identifiers. One entry per CDR3 protein, called by TCRdb with MiXCR from the PCR reads. The sample lists 800,000 to 950,000 distinct CDR3 sequences; about 57% were seen once. These receptors' targets are unknown. The study's findings and limits: Higher frequency in patients than in controls was seen for roughly five TRBV segments, with TRBV5-6, TRBV5-1 and TRBV20-1 among them.

The material sequenced was blood. The origin of the receptors is a girl aged 5 to 17 with multiple sclerosis.

The chain has TRBV10-3 and TRBJ1-5; 7 nucleotides line up with TRBD1. Germline V CDR1 and CDR2: ENHRY, SYGVKD. V dropped 8 bases and J dropped 0; count of bases not matched to a gene: 1. The CDR3 is 13 residues long. In nucleotides, the CDR3 is TGTGCCATCGGACAGGATAGCAATCAGCCCCAGCATTTT. As protein: CAIGQDSNQPQHF.

This clonotype was picked up a small number of times. The CDR3 DNA is TGCAGTGCTAGGTGGACTAGCGGGACCAGCTACGAGCAGTACTTC. Translated, it gives CSARWTSGTSYEQYF. V usage is TRBV20-1 and J usage is TRBJ2-7, with 12 bases fitting TRBD2. The CDR3 contains 15 residues. Germline CDR1 DFQATT, CDR2 SNEGSKA (reference sequence). V lost 3 bases, J lost 3 bases, and 6 bases stayed unmatched.

This sequence joins TRBV7-9 and TRBJ1-1; D is ambiguous. With 2 bases removed from V and 6 bases from J, the gap between germline ends came to 10 bases. The CDR3 is 13 residues long. The germline CDR1 and CDR2 sequences are SEHNR and FQNEAQ (reference sequence). The CDR3 reads CASSLRLRAEAFF. CDR3 nucleotides: TGTGCCAGCAGCTTAAGACTGCGAGCTGAAGCTTTCTTT.

This rearrangement joins TRBV30 to TRBJ2-7; TRBD1 is a possible D gene (5 bases). The CDR3 has 14 residues. Trimming shortened V by 4 bases and J by 7 bases, and 20 bases separated the two germline ends. CDR1 is GTSNPN, CDR2 SVGIG, per germline (reference sequence). The CDR3, as DNA: TGTGCCTGGACCAGGGTACTGAGCTTTGGAGAGCAGTACTTC. Translated, it gives CAWTRVLSFGEQYF.

This clonotype came up a few times. The gene calls are TRBV29-1 and TRBJ2-1, with a tentative D call TRBD2 (6 bases). The V gene lost 4 bases and the J gene lost 7 bases, with 20 bases spanning the gap. CDR3 length: 15 residues. CDR1 is SQVTM, CDR2 ANQGSEA, per germline. CDR3 amino acids: CSVGPVGLAPNEQFF. The CDR3 DNA reads TGCAGCGTTGGGCCCGTAGGTCTAGCGCCGAATGAGCAGTTCTTC.

The chain combines TRBV20-1 with TRBJ2-5, with 7 bases identical to TRBD2. The germline V gene has CDR1 DFQATT and CDR2 SNEGSKA (reference sequence). The CDR3 sequence is 14 residues long. The ends lost 7 bases at V and 1 base at J; junction bases unmatched: 9. CDR3 nucleotide sequence: TGCAGTGGGGGGAGGGACTCATCCCAAGAGACCCAGTACTTC. It translates to CSGGRDSSQETQYF.

V gene TRBV29-1 combines with J gene TRBJ2-5, with D unresolved. Germline V gene lookup returns CDR1 SQVTM and CDR2 ANQGSEA. The CDR3 length is 13 residues. V lost 3 bases, J lost 0 bases, and 8 bases lay in between. CDR3: CSVDGQNQETQYF. CDR3 sequence (DNA): TGCAGCGTTGACGGGCAGAACCAAGAGACCCAGTACTTC.

The rearrangement links TRBV4-2 to TRBJ1-4, with 8 bases lining up with TRBD1. CDR3 size: 17 residues. With 3 bases clipped from V and 5 bases from J, the junction kept 11 bases outside the gene matches. CDR1 is LGHNA, CDR2 YNFKEQ, per germline. The CDR3 DNA sequence: TGTGCCAGCAGCCAGAGTACACAGACAGGGGAAAATGAAAAACTGTTTTTT. Amino acid sequence: CASSQSTQTGENEKLFF.

The chain employs TRBV20-1 and TRBJ2-3; either TRBD1 or TRBD2 may fit D (7 bases each). Germline V gives CDR1 DFQATT, CDR2 SNEGSKA (reference sequence). The CDR3 is 15 residues long. Deletions cut 1 base from V and 8 bases from J, with 19 bases between. This chain's CDR3 is CSARGQGEGRRTQYF. The CDR3 nucleotides are TGCAGTGCTAGAGGGCAGGGGGAGGGTCGTCGTACGCAGTATTTT.

The CDR3 nucleotides read TGTGCCAGCAGTGGGTGGAGGGGACCGGGCACAGATACGCAGTATTTT. It encodes CASSGWRGPGTDTQYF. The V and J genes are TRBV2 and TRBJ2-3; weak D call: TRBD2 (6 bases). V was shortened by 4 bases and J by 1 base, with 15 bases between the two germline ends. The CDR3 is 16 residues long. In germline, CDR1 is SNHLY, CDR2 FYNNEI. The full variable domain, completed using reference TRBV2 and TRBJ2-3, is EPEVTQTPSHQVTQMGQEVILRCVPISNHLYFYWYRQILGQKVEFLVSFYNNEISEKSEIFDDQFSVERPDGSNFTLKIRSTKLEDSAMYFCASSGWRGPGTDTQYFGPGTRLTVL.

J is TRBJ2-4 and V is TRBV20-1; perhaps TRBD1 as D (6 bases). Germline assignment: CDR1 DFQATT and CDR2 SNEGSKA (reference sequence). This CDR3 comprises 17 residues. V was clipped by 5 bases and J by 0 bases, with 20 bases between them. The CDR3 region is CSAETGKRSLAKNIQYF. In DNA, the CDR3 is TGCAGTGCTGAGACAGGAAAGAGGTCCTTAGCCAAAAACATTCAGTACTTC.